The TCR beta chain under discussion was sequenced for a study of identical twins. TCRdb re-called the 5' RACE reads with MiXCR, one entry per CDR3 protein. The data show fewer than 250,000 distinct CDR3 sequences, about a sixth seen once. Germline V CDR1 and CDR2: MNHEY, SVGAGI. The CDR3 length is 16 residues. Trimming stripped 0 bases from V and 7 bases from J, with 15 bases between. These data also formed part of another study, on T cells expressing NK-cell markers. In that study: Among CD8+ T cells from six donors, dominant NKG2C+ clonotypes accounted for about 1.0-7.0%. These clonotypes, the leaders elsewhere, also led the CD3+CD56-NKG2C+ fraction in four donors.

This rearrangement joins TRBV6-5 to TRBJ2-2, with D perhaps matching TRBD2 (6 bases). The sample consisted of CD8+ T cells sorted from blood. The TCR originated in a woman aged 18-29 years in good health. In DNA form, the CDR3 reads TGTGCCAGCAGTTACTCGGGCGGGGCTACTAACGGGGAGCTGTTTTTT. Translation: CASSYSGGATNGELFF.